These 5 T cell receptor beta chains share one sample of origin, sequenced in a study of OX40 agonist ivuxolimab in advanced cancers. This table comes from immunoSEQ multiplex PCR, and its TCRdb copy is limited to in-frame clones, with some not included. The sample records about 84,000 clones, approximately 95% being singletons. The material was CD4+ or CD8+ T cells sorted from blood, obtained in a trial of the OX40 agonist ivuxolimab. These receptors were obtained from an adult with an advanced solid tumor such as melanoma, head and neck, liver or kidney cancer.

This clone was found once. This chain joins TRBV19 and TRBJ1-1, with D possibly being TRBD1 (6 bases). Between the trimmed V and J ends, which lost 3 bases and 3 bases, there was a span of 8 bases. Germline V lookup: CDR1 LNHDA, CDR2 SQIVND (reference sequence). The CDR3 has 13 amino acids. The chain's CDR3 is CASSMGAYTEAFF. Written as DNA, the CDR3 is TGTGCCAGTAGTATGGGGGCTTACACTGAAGCTTTCTTT.

The chain carries TRBV19 and TRBJ2-2; D possibly corresponds to TRBD2 (5 bases). The CDR3 length is 15 residues. The V gene lost 3 bases and the J gene lost 5 bases, with 13 bases spanning the gap. Germline CDR1 reads LNHDA; CDR2 reads SQIVND (reference sequence). This chain's CDR3 is CASSIPLWETGELFF. CDR3 nucleotide sequence: TGTGCCAGTAGTATCCCACTATGGGAGACCGGGGAGCTGTTTTTT.

This chain links TRBV5-1 with TRBJ1-2; 7 bases are shared with TRBD1. In germline, CDR1 is SGHRS, CDR2 YFSETQ. The CDR3 covers 16 residues. V trimming: 4 bases; J trimming: 2 bases; junction bases outside the gene matches: 11. CDR3 sequence reads: CASSQDGRGPNYGYTF. The CDR3 nucleotides are TGCGCCAGCAGCCAGGATGGGAGGGGGCCAAACTATGGCTACACCTTC.

The chain uses TRBV19 and TRBJ1-1; perhaps TRBD1 as D (5 bases). Trimming cost V 3 bases and J 10 bases, with 9 bases left between them. Germline V gene lookup returns CDR1 LNHDA and CDR2 SQIVND (reference sequence). This CDR3 spans 11 amino acids. In nucleotides, the CDR3 is TGTGCCAGTAGTATCATGGGGGGAGCTTTCTTT. Its protein is CASSIMGGAFF.

The V call is TRBV9, the J call TRBJ2-7, with D unresolved. The germline V gene has CDR1 SGDLS and CDR2 YYNGEE. Trimming removed 3 bases at V and 4 bases at J, with 8 bases between. The CDR3 runs to 12 residues. CDR3 sequence (DNA): TGTGCCAGCAGCGCGTTAGGTTACGAGCAGTACTTC. Protein: CASSALGYEQYF.